Below are 27 T cell receptor beta chains sequenced from a single sample in a study of T-cell memory formation after mild COVID-19. One entry per CDR3 protein, called by TCRdb with MiXCR from the 5' RACE reads. This table has hundreds of thousands of distinct CDR3 sequences, around 20% appearing once. The sequenced sample consisted of PBMCs or a T cell subset sorted from them (not recorded which). Receptors were obtained from an adult woman who had mild COVID-19 (a few samples of this study predate the infection). Cell type and time point are not known.

This clonotype was counted a few times. The genes are TRBV20-1 and TRBJ1-5; unclear D gene. Germline CDR1 and CDR2: DFQATT and SNEGSKA (reference sequence). Trimming cost V 0 bases and J 4 bases, with 13 bases left between them. This CDR3 is 15 amino acids long. CDR3 protein: CSAREQSGRNQPQHF. CDR3 nucleotides: TGCAGTGCTAGAGAGCAATCCGGTCGGAATCAGCCCCAGCATTTT.

This clonotype has only a few counts. The chain recombines TRBV29-1 with TRBJ2-4; no clear D. Germline loops: CDR1 SQVTM, CDR2 ANQGSEA. V was cut by 4 bases and J by 6 bases, with 10 bases left in between. The CDR3 loop spans 12 amino acids. DNA of the CDR3: TGCAGCGTTGTTTTCCCGGGAAACATTCAGTACTTC. It is translated as CSVVFPGNIQYF.

This clonotype occurred a few times. This chain connects TRBV11-3 to TRBJ2-5; 9 bases line up with TRBD2. The junction had 7 bases not matched to a gene; V was cut back by 4 bases and J by 4 bases. This CDR3 comprises 15 residues. CDR1 is SGHNT and CDR2 is YENEEA in the germline V gene. The CDR3 here is CASSSLASGVETQYF. The CDR3 DNA reads TGTGCCAGCAGCTCCCTGGCTAGCGGGGTAGAGACCCAGTACTTC.

The chain has TRBV13 and TRBJ1-1; TRBD1 matches at 9 bases. Losses at the gene ends were 4 bases for V and 5 bases for J; bases not matched to a gene: 8. Germline V lookup: CDR1 PRHDT, CDR2 FYEKMQ (reference sequence). This CDR3 spans 15 amino acids. The CDR3 DNA reads TGTGCCAGCAGCTCGTCGGGACAGGGTGGGACTGAAGCTTTCTTT. Its translation is CASSSSGQGGTEAFF.

This chain connects TRBV7-9 to TRBJ1-1, with D possibly matching TRBD1 (5 bases). The germline V gene has CDR1 SEHNR and CDR2 FQNEAQ (reference sequence). V was clipped by 7 bases and J by 3 bases, with 18 bases between them. This CDR3 contains 15 residues. CDR3 loop: CASMPAGRGYTEAFF. The CDR3 DNA sequence: TGTGCCAGCATGCCCGCGGGACGGGGGTACACTGAAGCTTTCTTT.

CDR3 in DNA: TGTGCCAGTGGAACCGGGACAGGGCTCTACGAGCAGTACTTC. Its protein is CASGTGTGLYEQYF. The rearrangement links TRBV12-3 or TRBV12-4 to TRBJ2-7; TRBD1 matches 9 bases. With V trimmed by 9 bases and J by 3 bases, 9 bases remained unmatched. CDR3 size: 14 residues.

This clonotype was counted only a few times. The chain links TRBV12-3 or TRBV12-4 to TRBJ2-2; TRBD2 matches at 13 bases. J lost 6 bases, V lost 3 bases, and 4 bases had no gene match. The CDR3 extends over 16 amino acids. This chain's CDR3 is CASSLSTSGRSGELFF. The CDR3 nucleotides read TGTGCCAGCAGTTTGTCGACTAGCGGGAGGTCCGGGGAGCTGTTTTTT.

The chain carries TRBV5-1 and TRBJ1-1; weak D call: TRBD1 (5 bases). V was cut by 4 bases and J by 2 bases, with 15 bases left in between. Per the germline V gene, CDR1 is SGHRS and CDR2 is YFSETQ. This CDR3 has 15 amino acids. CDR3 in DNA: TGCGCCAGCAGCGGGCTGGGACGATCAAACACTGAAGCTTTCTTT. Translating gives CASSGLGRSNTEAFF.

V gene TRBV30 combines with J gene TRBJ2-7; D might be TRBD1 (5 bases). Trimming shortened V by 4 bases and J by 0 bases, and 10 bases separated the two germline ends. The CDR3 spans 13 residues. The germline gives CDR1 GTSNPN, CDR2 SVGIG (reference sequence). DNA of the CDR3: TGTGCCTGGACCCGACAGTTCTCCTACGAGCAGTACTTC. Its protein is CAWTRQFSYEQYF.

The chain links TRBV6-5 to TRBJ2-2; D might be TRBD1 (6 bases). Trimming took 5 bases from V and 3 from J, leaving 22 bases between them. Germline V gives CDR1 MNHEY, CDR2 SVGAGI. The CDR3 is 18 residues long. CDR3 region: CASSNHPGTRVYTGELFF. Written as DNA, the CDR3 is TGTGCCAGCAGTAATCATCCCGGGACACGGGTTTACACCGGGGAGCTGTTTTTT.

At least ten counts were recorded for this clonotype. The chain carries TRBV7-9 and TRBJ2-2; TRBD2 matches 7 bases. This CDR3 has 16 amino acids. J lost 4 bases, V lost 7 bases, and 12 bases had no gene match. Germline loops: CDR1 SEHNR, CDR2 FQNEAQ (reference sequence). The CDR3 loop reads CASISRDYFFTGELFF. Here the CDR3 DNA reads TGTGCCAGCATCTCCAGGGACTACTTTTTCACCGGGGAGCTGTTTTTT.

A single count supports this clonotype. This sequence joins TRBV6-5 and TRBJ1-1; D may be TRBD1 (6 bases). Trimming removed 6 bases at V and 5 bases at J, with 25 bases between. Germline-derived CDR1 and CDR2 are MNHEY and SVGAGI. The CDR3 is 17 residues long. CDR3 in amino acids: CASRPRDIPKGMTEAFF. The CDR3 region has the DNA TGTGCCAGCAGACCTCGGGACATCCCCAAAGGCATGACTGAAGCTTTCTTT.

This clonotype was detected a few times. The chain carries TRBV4-3 and TRBJ1-6, with 9 bases aligning to TRBD1. The CDR3 length is 16 residues. Germline values: CDR1 LGHNA, CDR2 YSLEER. With V trimmed by 3 bases and J by 8 bases, 8 bases remained unmatched. DNA of the CDR3: TGCGCCAGCAGCCAGAGCGACAGGGGGACATATTCACCCCTCCACTTT. Its protein is CASSQSDRGTYSPLHF.

This clonotype has a handful of counts. The chain has TRBV7-6 and TRBJ2-7; a weak D match, TRBD2 (5 bases). Per germline, CDR1 SGHVS and CDR2 FNYEAQ. The CDR3 contains 12 residues. Trimming took 8 bases from V and 3 from J, leaving 11 bases between them. The CDR3 region has the DNA TGTGCCAGCTCGGACTCTTACTACGAGCAGTACTTC. Protein: CASSDSYYEQYF. Supplemented by reference TRBV7-6 and TRBJ2-7, the full variable domain reads GAGVSQSPRYKVTKRGQDVALRCDPISGHVSLYWYRQALGQGPEFLTYFNYEAQQDKSGLPNDRFSAERPEGSISTLTIQRTEQRDSAMYRCASSDSYYEQYFGPGTRLTVT.

V is TRBV7-2 and J is TRBJ1-4; 11 positions match TRBD1. CDR1 and CDR2 from the germline V gene are SGHTA and FQGNSA. V dropped 2 bases and J dropped 7; count of bases not matched to a gene: 3. The CDR3 is 15 residues long. This CDR3 is CASSLYGTGGEKLFF. CDR3 nucleotide sequence: TGTGCCAGCAGCTTATACGGGACAGGGGGTGAAAAACTGTTTTTT.

This clonotype was picked up a small number of times. This chain links TRBV7-9 with TRBJ1-1; 8 positions match TRBD1. With V trimmed by 5 bases and J by 0 bases, 5 bases remained unmatched. CDR1 SEHNR and CDR2 FQNEAQ come from the germline V gene (reference sequence). The CDR3 extends over 15 amino acids. The CDR3, as DNA: TGTGCCAGCAGCCCTTGGACAGGGATGAACACTGAAGCTTTCTTT. Its protein product is CASSPWTGMNTEAFF.

The rearrangement links TRBV7-9 to TRBJ1-2; the match to TRBD1 covers 8 bases. V lost 5 bases, J lost 2 bases, and 19 bases stayed unmatched. Germline V lookup: CDR1 SEHNR, CDR2 FQNEAQ (reference sequence). This CDR3 spans 19 amino acids. As DNA, the CDR3 is TGTGCCAGCAGCAATAAATATCCTGGACAGGGCGCCTCCAACTATGGCTACACCTTC. Translation: CASSNKYPGQGASNYGYTF.

V gene TRBV7-9 combines with J gene TRBJ1-4; D is ambiguous. From germline, CDR1 is SEHNR and CDR2 FQNEAQ (reference sequence). Trimming shortened V by 0 bases and J by 8 bases, and 10 bases separated the two germline ends. The CDR3 is made up of 14 amino acids. CDR3 in DNA: TGTGCCAGCAGCTTAGCGTGGGCAGACGAAAAACTGTTTTTT. This codes for CASSLAWADEKLFF. Together with reference TRBV7-9 and TRBJ1-4, the CDR3 gives the full variable domain: DTGVSQNPRHKITKRGQNVTFRCDPISEHNRLYWYRQTLGQGPEFLTYFQNEAQLEKSRLLSDRFSAERPKGSFSTLEIQRTEQGDSAMYLCASSLAWADEKLFFGSGTQLSVL.

This chain connects TRBV11-3 to TRBJ1-1, with D uncertain. Germline values: CDR1 SGHNT, CDR2 YENEEA. This CDR3 has 12 residues. Between the trimmed V and J ends, which lost 4 bases and 10 bases, there was a span of 13 bases. CDR3 protein: CASSWADRRAFF. CDR3 sequence (DNA): TGTGCCAGCAGCTGGGCCGACCGGCGAGCTTTCTTT.

This clonotype has a handful of counts. The genes are TRBV6-5 and TRBJ2-5; a weak D match, TRBD1 (5 bases). The germline CDR1 and CDR2 sequences are MNHEY and SVGAGI. Trimming left V 0 bases short and J 2 bases short, with 13 bases between. This CDR3 has 16 amino acids. CDR3 protein: CASSYSPPDRQETQYF. CDR3 in DNA: TGTGCCAGCAGTTACTCTCCTCCTGACAGACAAGAGACCCAGTACTTC.

This clonotype was counted between two and nine times. The chain carries TRBV4-2 and TRBJ1-1; D is unclear. The CDR3 consists of 14 residues. Germline V gene data show CDR1 as LGHNA and CDR2 as YNFKEQ. Deletions cut 7 bases from V and 3 bases from J, with 15 bases between. The CDR3 reads CASNHPTLDTEAFF. The CDR3 DNA follows: TGTGCCAGCAACCACCCCACGTTGGACACTGAAGCTTTCTTT.

This chain links TRBV4-2 with TRBJ2-7; D perhaps matches TRBD1 (5 bases). The CDR3 covers 15 residues. Germline V gene data show CDR1 as LGHNA and CDR2 as YNFKEQ. Trimming took off 0 bases at V and 2 bases at J, with 11 bases between the two ends. This CDR3 reads CASSQDFDRTYEQYF. Written as DNA, the CDR3 is TGTGCCAGCAGCCAAGATTTCGACAGAACCTACGAGCAGTACTTC.

This clonotype was detected a few times. The chain couples TRBV7-2 to TRBJ2-1; D gene ambiguous. The CDR3 totals 19 residues. Germline CDR1 SGHTA, CDR2 FQGNSA. Trimming pared 3 bases from V and 3 bases from J, leaving 24 bases between. The CDR3 protein is CASSFRALRYTINYNEQFF. In DNA form, the CDR3 reads TGTGCCAGCAGCTTCAGAGCCCTACGCTATACCATCAACTACAATGAGCAGTTCTTC.

This clonotype turned up a few times. V is TRBV11-2 and J is TRBJ2-7, with unresolved D. Germline V gives CDR1 SGHAT, CDR2 FQNNGV. CDR3 size: 10 residues. The V and J ends lost 5 bases and 4 bases respectively, with 3 bases between them. For the CDR3, the DNA is TGTGCCAGCAGCCAGTACGAGCAGTACTTC. It translates to CASSQYEQYF. Variable domain in full (rest from reference TRBV11-2 and TRBJ2-7): EAGVAQSPRYKIIEKRQSVAFWCNPISGHATLYWYQQILGQGPKLLIQFQNNGVVDDSQLPKDRFSAERLKGVDSTLKIQPAKLEDSAVYLCASSQYEQYFGPGTRLTVT.

The V and J genes are TRBV24-1 and TRBJ2-1; D is unresolved. The germline V gene has CDR1 KGHDR and CDR2 SFDVKD. V was pared by 2 bases and J by 4 bases, with 17 bases between. The CDR3 sequence is 17 residues long. This chain's CDR3 is CATSDSALPDGYNEQFF. The DNA of the CDR3 is TGTGCCACCAGTGATTCAGCACTGCCTGACGGTTACAATGAGCAGTTCTTC.

The V and J genes are TRBV30 and TRBJ2-7; 7 bases are shared with TRBD2. The CDR3 covers 14 residues. J was trimmed by 2 bases and V by 4 bases; bases with no gene match: 8. Germline V gene lookup returns CDR1 GTSNPN and CDR2 SVGIG (reference sequence). The CDR3 spells CAWIKAGSTYEQYF. CDR3 sequence (DNA): TGTGCCTGGATTAAAGCGGGGTCGACCTACGAGCAGTACTTC.

The rearrangement uses TRBV6-2 or TRBV6-3 and TRBJ2-1, with D perhaps assigned TRBD1 or TRBD2 (6 bases each). Per the germline V gene, CDR1 is MNHEY and CDR2 is SVGEGT. The CDR3 is 13 amino acids. V was cut by 2 bases and J by 8 bases, with 10 bases left in between. CDR3 nucleotide sequence: TGTGCCAGCAGTTACGGGGGGCACGATGAGCAGTTCTTC. Its protein product is CASSYGGHDEQFF.